The present T cell receptor (beta chain) was sequenced within a study of metastatic and nonmetastatic thyroid tumors. Study context: Malignant and benign thyroid patients had repertoires compared in peripheral blood and tumor or nodule tissue. Study-level points and caveats: Reportedly, malignant thyroid tumors had significantly higher TCR beta diversity than benign nodules, in blood and tumor.

The CDR3 loop spans 13 amino acids. Trimming removed 6 bases at V and 4 bases at J, with 12 bases between. Germline CDR1 is MNHNS and CDR2 is SASEGT. Every patient was untreated before thyroid surgery. In the case of this clone: Its antigen remains unidentified.

How the authors handled the data: Built for papillary thyroid cancer, a distant-metastasis classifier drew on CDR3 differences across clinicopathological groups. TCRdb re-clonotyped the PCR reads through MiXCR. TCRdb, not the original authors, processed these V and J calls. The repertoire has thousands of clones, 30% of them found once; the top ten carry roughly a fifth. The receptor comes from a female donor with papillary thyroid cancer or a benign thyroid nodule (not recorded which). Some clones in this sample may be carry-over from other donors' samples. The sample was adjacent normal tissue. The chain carries TRBV6-1 and TRBJ1-1; D is ambiguous. The CDR3 is CASSTRLGTEAFF. In DNA form, the CDR3 reads TGTGCCAGCAGCACCCGATTGGGCACTGAAGCTTTCTTT.